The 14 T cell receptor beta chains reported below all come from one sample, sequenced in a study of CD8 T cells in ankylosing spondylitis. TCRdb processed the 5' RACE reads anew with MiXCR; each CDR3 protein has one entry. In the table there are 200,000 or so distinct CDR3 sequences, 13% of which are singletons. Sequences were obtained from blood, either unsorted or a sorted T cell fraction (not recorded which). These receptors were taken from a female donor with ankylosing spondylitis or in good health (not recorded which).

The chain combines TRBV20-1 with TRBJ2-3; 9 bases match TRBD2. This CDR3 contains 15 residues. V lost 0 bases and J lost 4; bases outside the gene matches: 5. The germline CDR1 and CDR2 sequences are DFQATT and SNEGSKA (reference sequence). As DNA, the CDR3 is TGCAGTGCTAGAGAGAGCGGGAGGATGCCAGATACGCAGTATTTT. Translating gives CSARESGRMPDTQYF.

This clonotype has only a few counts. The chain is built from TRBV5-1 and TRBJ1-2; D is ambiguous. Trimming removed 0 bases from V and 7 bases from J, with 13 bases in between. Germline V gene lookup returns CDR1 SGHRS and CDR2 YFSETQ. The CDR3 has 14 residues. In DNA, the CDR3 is TGCGCCAGCAGCTTGGATCTCGGGGAAGGTGGCTACACCTTC. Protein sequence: CASSLDLGEGGYTF.

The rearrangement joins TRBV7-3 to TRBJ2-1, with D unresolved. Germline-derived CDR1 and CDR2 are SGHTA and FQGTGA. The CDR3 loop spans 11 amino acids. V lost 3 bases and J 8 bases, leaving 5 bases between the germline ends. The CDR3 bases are TGTGCCAGCAGCTTTGACCATGAGCAGTTCTTC. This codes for CASSFDHEQFF.

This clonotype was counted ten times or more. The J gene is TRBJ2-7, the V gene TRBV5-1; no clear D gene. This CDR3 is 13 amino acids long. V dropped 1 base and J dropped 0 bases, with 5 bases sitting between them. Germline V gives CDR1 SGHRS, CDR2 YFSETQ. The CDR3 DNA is TGCGCCAGCAGCTTGTACAGCTCCTACGAGCAGTACTTC. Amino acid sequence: CASSLYSSYEQYF. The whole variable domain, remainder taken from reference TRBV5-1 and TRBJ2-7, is KAGVTQTPRYLIKTRGQQVTLSCSPISGHRSVSWYQQTPGQGLQFLFEYFSETQRNKGNFPGRFSGRQFSNSRSEMNVSTLELGDSALYLCASSLYSSYEQYFGPGTRLTVT.

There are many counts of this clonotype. The CDR3 here is CASSPRGHEQYF. Here the CDR3 DNA reads TGTGCCAGCAGCCCAAGGGGCCACGAGCAGTACTTC. The V and J genes are TRBV5-6 and TRBJ2-7; possible D gene TRBD1, 5 bases. Germline CDR1 reads SGHDT; CDR2 reads YYEEEE. The CDR3 is made up of 12 amino acids. With 4 bases removed from V and 5 bases from J, the gap between germline ends came to 10 bases.

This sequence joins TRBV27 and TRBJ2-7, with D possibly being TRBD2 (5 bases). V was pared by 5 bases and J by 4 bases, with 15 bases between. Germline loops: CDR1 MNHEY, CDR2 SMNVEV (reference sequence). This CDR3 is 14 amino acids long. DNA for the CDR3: TGTGCCAGCAGTCGGGCGGAACTAGGTTACGAGCAGTACTTC. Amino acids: CASSRAELGYEQYF.

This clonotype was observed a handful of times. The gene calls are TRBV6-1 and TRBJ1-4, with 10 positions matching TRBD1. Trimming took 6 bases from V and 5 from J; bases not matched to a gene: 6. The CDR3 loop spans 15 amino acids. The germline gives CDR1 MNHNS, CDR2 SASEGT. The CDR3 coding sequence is TGTGCCAGCAGGCGCCGGACAGGGGGAAATGAAAAACTGTTTTTT. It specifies CASRRRTGGNEKLFF.

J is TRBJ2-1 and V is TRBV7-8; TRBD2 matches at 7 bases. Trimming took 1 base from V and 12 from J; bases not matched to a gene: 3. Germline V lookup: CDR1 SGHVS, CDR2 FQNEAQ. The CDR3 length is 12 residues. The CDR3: CASSLGTGGQFF. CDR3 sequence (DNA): TGTGCCAGCAGCTTAGGAACGGGAGGGCAGTTCTTC.

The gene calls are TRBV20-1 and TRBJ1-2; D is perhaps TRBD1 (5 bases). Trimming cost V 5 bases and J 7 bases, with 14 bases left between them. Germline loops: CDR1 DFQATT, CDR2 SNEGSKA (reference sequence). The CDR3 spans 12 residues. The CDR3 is CSAHRGQIGYTF. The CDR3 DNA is TGCAGTGCTCACCGGGGCCAAATTGGCTACACCTTC.

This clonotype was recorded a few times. CDR3 region: CSVPTGTNEKLFF. The CDR3 DNA is TGCAGTGTTCCGACAGGCACTAATGAAAAACTGTTTTTT. J is TRBJ1-4 and V is TRBV20-1, with D possibly being TRBD1 (6 bases). Germline V gene data show CDR1 as DFQATT and CDR2 as SNEGSKA (reference sequence). V lost 7 bases, J lost 2 bases, and 11 bases lay in between. This CDR3 has 13 amino acids.

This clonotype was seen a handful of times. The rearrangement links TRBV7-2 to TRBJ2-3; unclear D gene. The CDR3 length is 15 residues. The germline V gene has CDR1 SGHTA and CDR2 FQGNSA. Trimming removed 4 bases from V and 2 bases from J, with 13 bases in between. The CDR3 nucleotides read TGTGCCAGCAGCTCAATGGGTCAGGACACAGATACGCAGTATTTT. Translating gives CASSSMGQDTDTQYF.

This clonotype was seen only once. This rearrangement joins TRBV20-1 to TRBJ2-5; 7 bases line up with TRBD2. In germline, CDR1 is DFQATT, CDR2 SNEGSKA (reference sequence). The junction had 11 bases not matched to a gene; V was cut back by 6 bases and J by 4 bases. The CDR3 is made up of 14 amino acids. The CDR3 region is CSAGASGMTETQYF. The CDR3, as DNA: TGCAGTGCGGGAGCGAGCGGGATGACAGAGACCCAGTACTTC.

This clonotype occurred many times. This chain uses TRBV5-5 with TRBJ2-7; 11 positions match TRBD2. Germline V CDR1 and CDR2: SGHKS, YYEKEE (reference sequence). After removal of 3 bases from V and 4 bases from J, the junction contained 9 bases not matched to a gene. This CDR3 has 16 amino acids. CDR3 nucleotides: TGTGCCAGCAGCTCAATTGGGACTAGCGGAACTTACGAGCAGTACTTC. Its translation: CASSSIGTSGTYEQYF. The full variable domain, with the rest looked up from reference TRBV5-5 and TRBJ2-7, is DAGVTQSPTHLIKTRGQQVTLRCSPISGHKSVSWYQQVLGQGPQFIFQYYEKEERGRGNFPDRFSARQFPNYSSELNVNALLLGDSALYLCASSSIGTSGTYEQYFGPGTRLTVT.

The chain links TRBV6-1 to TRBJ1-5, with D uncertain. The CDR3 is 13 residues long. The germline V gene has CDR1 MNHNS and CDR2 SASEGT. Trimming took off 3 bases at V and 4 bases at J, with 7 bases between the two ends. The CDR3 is CASSDVKNQPQHF. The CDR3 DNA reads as TGTGCCAGCAGTGACGTTAAAAATCAGCCCCAGCATTTT.